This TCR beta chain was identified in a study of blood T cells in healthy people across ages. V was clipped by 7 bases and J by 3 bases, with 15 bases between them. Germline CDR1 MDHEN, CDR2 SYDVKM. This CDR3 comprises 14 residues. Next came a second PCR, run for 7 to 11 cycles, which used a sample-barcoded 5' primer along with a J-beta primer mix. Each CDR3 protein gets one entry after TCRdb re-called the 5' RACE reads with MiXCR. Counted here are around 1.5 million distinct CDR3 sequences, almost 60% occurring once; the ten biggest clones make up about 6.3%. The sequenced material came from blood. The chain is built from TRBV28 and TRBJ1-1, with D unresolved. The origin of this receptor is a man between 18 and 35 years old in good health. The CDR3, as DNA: TGTGCCAGCAACCGACAATGGAGGGACACTGAAGCTTTCTTT. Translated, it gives CASNRQWRDTEAFF. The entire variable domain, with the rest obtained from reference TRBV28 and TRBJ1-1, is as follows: DVKVTQSSRYLVKRTGEKVFLECVQDMDHENMFWYRQDPGLGLRLIYFSYDVKMKEKGDIPEGYSVSREKKERFSLILESASTNQTSMYLCASNRQWRDTEAFFGQGTRLTVV.